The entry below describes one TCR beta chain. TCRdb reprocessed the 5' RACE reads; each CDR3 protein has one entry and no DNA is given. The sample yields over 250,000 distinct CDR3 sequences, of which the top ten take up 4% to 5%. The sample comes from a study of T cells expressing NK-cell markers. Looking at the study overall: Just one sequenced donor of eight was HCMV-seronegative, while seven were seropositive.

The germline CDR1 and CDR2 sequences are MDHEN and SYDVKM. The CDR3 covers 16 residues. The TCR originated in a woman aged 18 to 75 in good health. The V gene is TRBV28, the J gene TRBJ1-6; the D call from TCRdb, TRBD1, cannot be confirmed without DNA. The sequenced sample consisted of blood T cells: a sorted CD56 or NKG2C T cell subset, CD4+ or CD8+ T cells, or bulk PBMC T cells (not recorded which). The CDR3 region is CASSPLGQGAGSPLHF.